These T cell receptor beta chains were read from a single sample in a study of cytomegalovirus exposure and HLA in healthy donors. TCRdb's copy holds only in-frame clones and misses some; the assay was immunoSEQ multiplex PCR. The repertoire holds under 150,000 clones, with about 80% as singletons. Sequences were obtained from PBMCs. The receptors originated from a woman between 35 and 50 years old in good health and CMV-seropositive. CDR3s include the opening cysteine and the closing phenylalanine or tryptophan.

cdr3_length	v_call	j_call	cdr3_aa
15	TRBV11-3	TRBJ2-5	CASSAGLAAQETQYF
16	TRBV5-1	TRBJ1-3	CASSEGLTVSGNTIYF
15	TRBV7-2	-	CASSPGQGRPYEQYF
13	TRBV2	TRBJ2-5	CASTGTYQETQYF
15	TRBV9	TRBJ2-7	CASSVAPTGSYEQYF
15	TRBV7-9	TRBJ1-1	CASSRLTWDSYEAFF
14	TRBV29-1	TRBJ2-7	CSVETGTGTYEQYF
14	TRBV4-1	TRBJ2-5	CASSQGQGGETQYF
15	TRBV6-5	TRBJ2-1	CASSRRGTGGHEQFF
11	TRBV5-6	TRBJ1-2	CASSLGEGYTF
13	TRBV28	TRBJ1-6	CASASSYNSPLHF
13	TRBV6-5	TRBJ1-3	CASRTGSGNTIYF
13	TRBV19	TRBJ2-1	CASSPRNNNEQFF
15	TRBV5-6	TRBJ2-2	CASSWRGAGTGELFF
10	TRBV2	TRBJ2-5	CASREKTQYF
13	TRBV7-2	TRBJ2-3	CASGGQFTDTQYF
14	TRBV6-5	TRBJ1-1	CASSDYRGNTEAFF
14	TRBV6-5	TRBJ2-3	CASSYSQGTDTQYF
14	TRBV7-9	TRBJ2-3	CASSLQAHTDTQYF
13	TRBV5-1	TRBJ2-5	CATNPDSQETQYF